This T cell receptor beta chain stems from a study of shared clonotypes between healthy human individuals. Study-level findings and limits: Memory subsets had estimated richness that was generally smaller than that of naive subsets.

In germline, CDR1 is SEHNR, CDR2 FQNEAQ (reference sequence). CDR3 size: 14 residues. The germline V and J ends were trimmed by 10 bases and 0 bases, with 13 bases remaining between them. The naive CD8 fraction comprised CD45RO-negative cells positively selected for CCR7 and excluded terminally differentiated effector memory CD45RA+ cells. It was at deep level that the assay was run. The method was immunoSEQ multiplex PCR; TCRdb's version includes in-frame clones alone and lacks a portion of them. The sample yields roughly 2,000,000 clones, around 93% seen once. Note on this clone: Antigen: not known.

Sequencing input: naive CD8+ T cells from PBMCs. V usage is TRBV7-9 and J usage is TRBJ2-1, with D unclear. The clonotype comes from a man aged 18 to 30 in good health. Some clones in this sample may be carry-over from other donors' samples. The CDR3 coding sequence is TGTGCCACCGTCCCCCCGCACTCCTACAATGAGCAGTTCTTC. It specifies CATVPPHSYNEQFF. The whole variable domain, filled in from reference TRBV7-9 and TRBJ2-1, reads DTGVSQNPRHKITKRGQNVTFRCDPISEHNRLYWYRQTLGQGPEFLTYFQNEAQLEKSRLLSDRFSAERPKGSFSTLEIQRTEQGDSAMYLCATVPPHSYNEQFFGPGTRLTVL.